The T cell receptor (beta chain) described here comes from a study of shared clonotypes between healthy human individuals (dated by TCRdb to 2018 to 2020). In the study overall: The cohort included three men and a couple of women between 18 and 49 years of age. For each donor, CD4 naive and CD4 memory were each given three plates, CD8 naive was given two plates, and CD8 memory was given one plate. Blood TCR repertoires of four to six healthy adults were deeply sequenced to estimate repertoire size and the extent of clonotype sharing between individuals. To increase sequencing depth and limit assay-specific biases, different laboratories used diverse techniques to prepare libraries and sequence TCR repertoires. Between about 0.85 and 10 billion PBMCs per donor were obtained by leukapheresis.

Measured from the cysteine to the phenylalanine, the CDR3 is 14 residues long. The kept DNA is CDR3 alone, 42 bases in frame from the first base. A distance of 12 bases separates the germline ends of V and J, which lose 3 bases and 7 bases respectively. As encoded in the germline V gene, CDR1 is KGHSH while CDR2 is LQKENI. Donors were healthy HIV-negative adults with no recently reported acute infections or vaccinations. Every donor was a Caucasian adult living in Nashville, Tennessee, USA. Magnetic negative selection was used to enrich CD4+ T cells, after which naive cells were positively selected on CD45RA and the negative fraction became the memory subset. Blood was collected by leukapheresis, and PBMCs were isolated by Ficoll-Histopaque density gradient centrifugation and then cryopreserved in liquid nitrogen vapor phase. Analytical flow cytometry was used to check the purity and quantity of each magnetically sorted T cell population. From each sorted fraction, genomic DNA was isolated and quantified by UV absorbance on a Nanodrop 2000c.

Worth noting for this clone: What antigen it recognizes has not been identified. The input lacks base qualities; no much larger clone sits a single base away.

Using the deep immunoSEQ assay, multiplex PCR amplified TCR CDR3 regions from genomic DNA. For each cell subset, the extracted genomic DNA was distributed evenly across all wells of several immunoSEQ 96-well plates, and each plate served as one replicate. For sorted subsets, each replicate PCR was loaded with about 200 ng genomic DNA, equivalent to about 30,000 T cell genomes. Purified libraries were quantified with a Qubit 3.0 fluorometer, sized on a Bioanalyzer 2100, and re-quantified with the KAPA Library Quantification kit. Each immunoSEQ 96-well plate was sequenced on its own single-read 150-cycle Illumina NextSeq 550 flow cell. Per the source publication's procedure: Because the immunoSEQ output held only junctional sequences and lacked quality scores, the filtering could not match the filtering applied to full-length reads. To assign V/J genes and CDR3, sequences were annotated against IMGT germline references using PyIR, a Python wrapper for IgBLAST v1.9. Reads were filtered out if the reads had weak V/J assignments (E-value above 1e-6), no CDR3, stop codons, out-of-frame junctions, or ambiguous translated residues. V3J clonotypes were defined as sequences sharing the same inferred V gene, J gene, and CDR3 amino acid sequence. To compute the percentage overlap between repertoires, the number of shared unique clonotypes was divided by the size of the smaller repertoire. Repertoire richness was assessed with RTK rarefaction, the Chao1 estimator, and Recon v2.1 estimates of unobserved clonotypes. OLGA was used to compute generation probabilities for all TCRbeta clonotypes that the gDNA method yielded from a handful of donors. The source is immuneACCESS, and TCRdb retained only in-frame sequences with V and J called. Part of the clones is not carried over; for the studies checked, unresolved V genes explain less than half of this, and the remainder is unexplained. V and J calls and clone size are copied from that table; D and trimming were computed from the DNA. This sample holds about 1 million clones; about 77% were observed only once. Over 1.3% of the sample lies in the top ten.

General findings and caveats noted by the study authors: When four donors were compared, the shared fraction of clonotypes was about 5% for naive CD4, around 3.5% for naive CD8, 2.3% for memory CD4, and around 0.4% for memory CD8. Even with the large sequencing depth, rarefaction of the sorted-subset datasets indicated that sequencing was incomplete. Because the study included only a small number of donors, the genetic and exposure-history diversity represented was limited. Compared with non-shared clonotypes, clonotypes shared by all four sorted-subset donors had higher generation probabilities. Naive subsets generally had larger estimated clonotype richness than memory subsets. Sampling was limited to blood, and TCR repertoires in tissue likely differ from TCR repertoires in blood. Pairwise subsampling led to the expectation that sequencing depth would affect the degree of clonotype sharing among donors.

Recombination connected TRBV18 to TRBJ2-2; the D gene remains uncertain. The source of this sequence is a man in his late teens or twenties in good health. The sequenced sample consisted of memory CD4+ T cells sorted from blood. The sample's cell subset or site, from its label and the paper: CD45RA-negative fraction. The CDR3 sequence is CASSPFAEIGELFF. The sequenced DNA is TGTGCCAGCTCACCGTTTGCGGAAATCGGGGAGCTGTTTTTT.